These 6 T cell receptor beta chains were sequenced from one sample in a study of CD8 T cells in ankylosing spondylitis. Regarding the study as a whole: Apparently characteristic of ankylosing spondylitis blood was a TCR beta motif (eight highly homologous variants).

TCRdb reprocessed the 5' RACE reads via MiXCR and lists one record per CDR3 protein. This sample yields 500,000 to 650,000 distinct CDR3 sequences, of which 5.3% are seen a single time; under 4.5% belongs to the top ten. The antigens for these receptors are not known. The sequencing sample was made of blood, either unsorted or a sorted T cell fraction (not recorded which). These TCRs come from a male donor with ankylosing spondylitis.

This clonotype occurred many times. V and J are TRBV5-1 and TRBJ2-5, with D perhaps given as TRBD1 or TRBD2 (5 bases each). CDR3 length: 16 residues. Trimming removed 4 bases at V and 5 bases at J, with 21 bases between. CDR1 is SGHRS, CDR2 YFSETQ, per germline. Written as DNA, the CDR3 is TGCGCCAGCAGCCGCACTCCGGGACCCAAAGCGGAGACCCAGTACTTC. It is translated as CASSRTPGPKAETQYF.

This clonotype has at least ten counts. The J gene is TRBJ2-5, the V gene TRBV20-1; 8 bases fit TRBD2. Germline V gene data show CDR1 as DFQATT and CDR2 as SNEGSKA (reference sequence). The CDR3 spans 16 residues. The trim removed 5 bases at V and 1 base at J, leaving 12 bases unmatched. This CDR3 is CSAQNRGTSSQETQYF. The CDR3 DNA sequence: TGCAGTGCTCAAAATAGGGGGACTAGTAGCCAAGAGACCCAGTACTTC.

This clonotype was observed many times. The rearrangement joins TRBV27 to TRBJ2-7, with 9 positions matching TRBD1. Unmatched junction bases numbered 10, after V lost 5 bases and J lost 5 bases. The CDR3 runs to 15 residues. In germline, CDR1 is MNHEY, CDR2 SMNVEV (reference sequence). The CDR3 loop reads CASSQNRGRFHEQYF. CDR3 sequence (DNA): TGTGCCAGCAGTCAAAACAGGGGGCGATTCCACGAGCAGTACTTC.

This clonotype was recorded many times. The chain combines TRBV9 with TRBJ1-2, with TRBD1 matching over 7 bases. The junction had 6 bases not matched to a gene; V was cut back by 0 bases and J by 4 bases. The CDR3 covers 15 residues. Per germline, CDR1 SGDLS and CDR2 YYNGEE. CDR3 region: CASSVGDRAFYGYTF. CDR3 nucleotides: TGTGCCAGCAGCGTAGGGGACAGAGCCTTCTATGGCTACACCTTC.

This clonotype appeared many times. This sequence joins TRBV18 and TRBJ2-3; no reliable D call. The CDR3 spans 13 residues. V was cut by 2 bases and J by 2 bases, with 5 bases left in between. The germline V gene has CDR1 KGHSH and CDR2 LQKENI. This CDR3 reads CASSPGHTDTQYF. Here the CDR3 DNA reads TGTGCCAGCTCACCAGGGCACACAGATACGCAGTATTTT. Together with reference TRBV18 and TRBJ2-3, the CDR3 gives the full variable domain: NAGVMQNPRHLVRRRGQEARLRCSPMKGHSHVYWYRQLPEEGLKFMVYLQKENIIDESGMPKERFSAEFPKEGPSILRIQQVVRGDSAAYFCASSPGHTDTQYFGPGTRLTVL.

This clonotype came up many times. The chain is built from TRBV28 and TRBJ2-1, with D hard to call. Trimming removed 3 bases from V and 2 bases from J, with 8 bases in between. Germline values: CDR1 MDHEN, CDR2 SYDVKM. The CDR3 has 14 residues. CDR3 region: CASSFVGPYNEQFF. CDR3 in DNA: TGTGCCAGCAGTTTTGTTGGCCCCTACAATGAGCAGTTCTTC.